In this sample, the clone carrying this T cell receptor beta chain turned up a few times. The antigen is not known. The germline V gene encodes CDR1 SSHAT and CDR2 FNYEAQ (reference sequence). CDR3 size: 13 residues. V lost 3 bases, J lost 6 bases, and 11 bases lay in between. The sample originates from a study of glioma-infiltrating T cells. Using RNA template, CDR3s of TCR alpha and beta were amplified with iRepertoire arm-PCR. For one-step reverse transcription and amplification, about 85-400 ng of tissue mRNA or PBMC total RNA was used. TCRdb analysed the multiplex PCR reads with MiXCR anew, one entry per CDR3 protein. The table includes some 150,000 distinct CDR3 sequences, about two fifths detected once. Study outcomes and limitations: CDR3 overlap between tissue and blood was very small. Gliomas, especially low-grade, showed above-expected tissue-blood divergence; non-neoplastic patients showed below.

V usage is TRBV7-7 and J usage is TRBJ2-5; D uncertain. The TCR originated in a human donor with low-grade glioma or glioblastoma, undergoing nonglioma brain surgery, or in good health (not recorded which). The specimen was glioma tissue, nonneoplastic brain tissue, or PBMCs (not recorded which). CDR3: CASSLSRGQTQYF. The CDR3 nucleotides read TGTGCCAGCAGCTTGAGTAGAGGCCAGACCCAGTACTTC.